These 13 T cell receptor beta chains originate from one sample sequenced in a study of vaccination and CD4 T cells after COVID-19. These TCRs' antigens remain unknown. Documented treatment: roughly 10-day PBMC culture with coronavirus spike peptide pools or control peptides (ViraFEST assay). Sequencing of DNA taken from cultured CD4+ T cells relied on the Oncomine TCR Beta short-read assay. MiXCR, applied by TCRdb to the PCR reads, yields one record per CDR3 protein. This table holds fewer than 15,000 distinct CDR3 sequences, approximately 40% found once. Material: CD4+ T cells from blood, cultured in vitro. The receptors derive from a human donor who had recovered from COVID-19.

This rearrangement joins TRBV20-1 to TRBJ2-3; no clear D gene. Trimming removed 2 bases at V and 2 bases at J, with 20 bases between. The CDR3 extends over 17 amino acids. In germline, CDR1 is DFQATT, CDR2 SNEGSKA (reference sequence). CDR3 in DNA: TGCAGTGCTAGAAAATTGGGCCTCGGCAGTCTCACAGATACGCAGTATTTT. The encoded protein is CSARKLGLGSLTDTQYF.

The V and J genes are TRBV24-1 and TRBJ2-2; 7 nucleotides match TRBD1. The V and J ends lost 10 bases and 5 bases, in that order; junction bases with no gene match: 9. Germline lookup yields CDR1 KGHDR and CDR2 SFDVKD. The CDR3 length is 14 residues. The CDR3: CATRGPGGTGELFF. CDR3 DNA: TGTGCCACGAGAGGGCCAGGGGGTACCGGGGAGCTGTTTTTT.

This clonotype was recorded a few times. V usage is TRBV5-1 and J usage is TRBJ2-7; a weak D match, TRBD1 (6 bases). Between the trimmed V and J ends, which lost 4 bases and 2 bases, there was a span of 13 bases. Germline-derived CDR1 and CDR2 are SGHRS and YFSETQ. The CDR3 sequence is 14 residues long. CDR3 DNA sequence: TGCGCCAGCAGCATGGGACACGGAACCTACGAGCAGTACTTC. This gives the protein CASSMGHGTYEQYF.

V gene TRBV9 combines with J gene TRBJ1-2; D gene unclear. This CDR3 contains 15 residues. Germline assignment: CDR1 SGDLS and CDR2 YYNGEE. V was pared by 4 bases and J by 0 bases, with 13 bases between. CDR3 in amino acids: CASSPGRAANYGYTF. The CDR3 DNA reads TGTGCCAGCAGCCCCGGTAGGGCAGCTAACTATGGCTACACCTTC.

The rearrangement links TRBV19 to TRBJ2-5, with D maybe TRBD2 (5 bases). There are 13 residues in the CDR3. Looked up from germline, CDR1 is LNHDA and CDR2 is SQIVND (reference sequence). V lost 5 bases and J lost 3, with 10 bases in between. The CDR3 sequence: CASSAGLKETQYF. The CDR3, as DNA: TGTGCCAGTAGTGCCGGACTGAAAGAGACCCAGTACTTC.

This clonotype was seen a few times. The chain recombines TRBV7-9 with TRBJ1-2; 7 nucleotides agree with TRBD1. V lost 4 bases and J lost 0; bases outside the gene matches: 11. CDR3 size: 17 residues. Germline CDR1 and CDR2: SEHNR and FQNEAQ (reference sequence). Here the CDR3 DNA reads TGTGCCAGCAGCTACGACCCAACCGGGACAGCTAACTATGGCTACACCTTC. Translating it yields CASSYDPTGTANYGYTF. The full variable domain, its missing parts supplied by reference TRBV7-9 and TRBJ1-2, is DTGVSQNPRHKITKRGQNVTFRCDPISEHNRLYWYRQTLGQGPEFLTYFQNEAQLEKSRLLSDRFSAERPKGSFSTLEIQRTEQGDSAMYLCASSYDPTGTANYGYTFGSGTRLTVV.

In its sample, this clonotype was seen a few times. The chain combines TRBV7-2 with TRBJ2-1; 9 bases align to TRBD2. Looked up from germline, CDR1 is SGHTA and CDR2 is FQGNSA. The CDR3 is 15 residues long. The trim removed 5 bases at V and 4 bases at J, leaving 6 bases unmatched. CDR3: CASSIQTSGYNEQFF. CDR3 DNA sequence: TGTGCCAGCAGCATCCAGACTAGCGGATACAATGAGCAGTTCTTC.

This clonotype appeared a few times. The chain links TRBV27 to TRBJ2-5; D could derive from TRBD1 or TRBD2 (6 bases each). Germline V gene lookup returns CDR1 MNHEY and CDR2 SMNVEV (reference sequence). V lost 6 bases, J lost 1 base, and 21 bases lay in between. The CDR3 is made up of 17 amino acids. CDR3 in DNA: TGTGCCAGCAGGCCTAGGATGGGGGGCGGGCGCCAAGAGACCCAGTACTTC. Translating gives CASRPRMGGGRQETQYF.

This clonotype came up a few times. The DNA of the CDR3 is TGTGCCAGCAGTGAAGCTGGGACAGCTAACTATGGCTACACCTTC. This translates into CASSEAGTANYGYTF. The chain links TRBV6-1 to TRBJ1-2; 7 bases line up with TRBD1. J was trimmed by 0 bases and V by 0 bases; bases with no gene match: 1. Germline CDR1 MNHNS, CDR2 SASEGT. CDR3 length: 15 amino acids.

For this clonotype: Because the CDR3 is missing its conserved closing phenylalanine or tryptophan, this is likely a read error. The V and J genes are TRBV30 and TRBJ1-3; TRBD1 might be the D (5 bases). Germline V gene data show CDR1 as GTSNPN and CDR2 as SVGIG (reference sequence). Trimming took 2 bases from V and 2 from J, leaving 10 bases between them. This CDR3 region has 14 residues. The CDR3 here is CAWSTGQTGNTIYS. The CDR3 coding sequence is TGTGCCTGGAGTACAGGCCAGACTGGAAACACCATATATTCT.

The CDR3 region has the DNA TGCGCCAGCAGTGAATGGGGGCAGGACAATGAGCAGTTCTTC. Translation: CASSEWGQDNEQFF. This chain connects TRBV10-2 to TRBJ2-1; D is perhaps TRBD1 (6 bases). The V gene lost 3 bases and the J gene lost 5 bases, with 11 bases spanning the gap. Germline V gene sequence: CDR1 WSHSY, CDR2 SAAADI. This CDR3 contains 14 residues.

The chain uses TRBV20-1 and TRBJ2-5; tentatively, D is TRBD2 (6 bases). The length of the CDR3 is 15 residues. Germline-derived CDR1 and CDR2 are DFQATT and SNEGSKA (reference sequence). The ends were cut back, 3 bases at V and 5 bases at J, with 19 bases in the middle. The CDR3 nucleotides read TGCAGTGCTAGGGGGGGAAGGGAGCGTCGGGAGACCCAGTACTTC. Its protein is CSARGGRERRETQYF.

The chain recombines TRBV10-3 with TRBJ2-5; 13 bases line up with TRBD2. CDR1 and CDR2 (germline): ENHRY, SYGVKD. This CDR3 spans 16 amino acids. V dropped 4 bases and J dropped 4; count of bases not matched to a gene: 6. As DNA, the CDR3 is TGTGCCATCAGTGCAGGACTAGCGGGAGCTGTAGAGACCCAGTACTTC. Protein: CAISAGLAGAVETQYF.